This entry is about one TCR beta chain. Its antigen is not identified. The CDR3 covers 19 residues. Trimming cost V 0 bases and J 0 bases; bases outside gene matches: 13. CDR1 and CDR2 (germline): MNHEY, SMNVEV (reference sequence). TCRdb's copy holds only in-frame clones and misses some; the assay was immunoSEQ multiplex PCR. The sample has some 150,000 clones, about 93% seen once. These data come from a study of T cell responses to AZD1222 COVID-19 vaccine. Regarding the study as a whole: Reports indicate that nearly half of spike-specific TCRs are directed at unmutated variant regions. Seropositive status at baseline applied to only six AZD1222 recipients.

The chain recombines TRBV27 with TRBJ1-2; 7 bases match TRBD1. The TCR sequence derives from an adult in good health. The sample in question was peripheral blood, obtained on day 0 of AZD1222 vaccination. CDR3 region: CASSLSRGGLTGPNYGYTF. The CDR3 bases are TGTGCCAGCAGTTTATCGCGGGGGGGCCTGACAGGGCCTAACTATGGCTACACCTTC.